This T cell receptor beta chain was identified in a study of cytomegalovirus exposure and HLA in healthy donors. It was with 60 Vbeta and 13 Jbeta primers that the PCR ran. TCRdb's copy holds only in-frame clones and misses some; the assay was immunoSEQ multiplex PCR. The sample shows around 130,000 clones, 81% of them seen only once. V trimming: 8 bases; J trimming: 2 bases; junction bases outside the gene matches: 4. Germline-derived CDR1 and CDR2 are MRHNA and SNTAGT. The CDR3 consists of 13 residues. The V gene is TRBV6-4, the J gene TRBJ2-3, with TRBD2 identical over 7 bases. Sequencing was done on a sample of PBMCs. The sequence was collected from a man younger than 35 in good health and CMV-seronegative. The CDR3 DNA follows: TGTGCCAGCGGGGAGGGCCACACAGATACGCAGTATTTT. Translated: CASGEGHTDTQYF.